One sample yielded the 21 T cell receptor beta chains listed below, sequenced in a study of blood T cell repertoires in COVID-19. Here immunoSEQ multiplex PCR was the method, and the copy in TCRdb shows in-frame clones only, minus some. The sample holds about 160,000 clones, 82% seen once. Sequenced: peripheral blood. These receptors came from an elderly woman with acute or convalescent COVID-19.

V is TRBV29-1 and J is TRBJ1-1; D remains ambiguous. V lost 3 bases to trimming and J lost 1 base, with 9 bases between them. Per germline, CDR1 SQVTM and CDR2 ANQGSEA. This CDR3 comprises 13 residues. The CDR3 sequence is CSVDKNGNTEAFF. The CDR3 nucleotides read TGCAGCGTTGACAAAAACGGGAACACTGAAGCTTTCTTT. The full variable domain, with the rest looked up from reference TRBV29-1 and TRBJ1-1, is SAVISQKPSRDICQRGTSLTIQCQVDSQVTMMFWYRQQPGQSLTLIATANQGSEATYESGFVIDKFPISRPNLTFSTLTVSNMSPEDSSIYLCSVDKNGNTEAFFGQGTRLTVV.

V and J are TRBV2 and TRBJ1-1; 10 bases fit TRBD1. Germline CDR1 reads SNHLY; CDR2 reads FYNNEI. Losses at the gene ends were 8 bases for V and 6 bases for J; bases not matched to a gene: 9. The CDR3 consists of 14 residues. The CDR3 DNA sequence: TGTGCCAGCGGTCCGGGACAGGGGATCGCTGAAGCTTTCTTT. Amino acid sequence: CASGPGQGIAEAFF.

This clone has more than one count but fewer than ten. This chain links TRBV14 with TRBJ1-2; D is perhaps TRBD1 (5 bases). The length of the CDR3 is 14 residues. Germline CDR1 and CDR2: SGHDN and FVKESK. Trimming cost V 2 bases and J 3 bases, with 10 bases left between them. Written as DNA, the CDR3 is TGTGCCAGCAGCCAATATACAGGACACTATGGCTACACCTTC. Protein sequence: CASSQYTGHYGYTF. Supplemented by reference TRBV14 and TRBJ1-2, the full variable domain reads EAGVTQFPSHSVIEKGQTVTLRCDPISGHDNLYWYRRVMGKEIKFLLHFVKESKQDESGMPNNRFLAERTGGTYSTLKVQPAELEDSGVYFCASSQYTGHYGYTFGSGTRLTVV.

V gene TRBV7-9 combines with J gene TRBJ2-1; 9 bases match TRBD1. The CDR3 consists of 16 residues. In germline, CDR1 is SEHNR, CDR2 FQNEAQ (reference sequence). V shed 7 bases and J 2 bases; nucleotides not matched to a gene: 9. The CDR3 DNA is TGTGCCAGCACTACGGACAGGGGAAGGGCCTACAATGAGCAGTTCTTC. It codes for CASTTDRGRAYNEQFF.

V usage is TRBV9 and J usage is TRBJ2-1; TRBD1 might be the D (5 bases). Per the germline V gene, CDR1 is SGDLS and CDR2 is YYNGEE. The CDR3 has 13 amino acids. With 8 bases removed from V and 6 bases from J, the gap between germline ends came to 15 bases. CDR3: CARGKAGCNEQFF. For the CDR3, the DNA is TGTGCCAGGGGTAAGGCAGGGTGCAATGAGCAGTTCTTC. The variable domain in full, with the rest retrieved from reference TRBV9 and TRBJ2-1, is DSGVTQTPKHLITATGQRVTLRCSPRSGDLSVYWYQQSLDQGLQFLIQYYNGEERAKGNILERFSAQQFPDLHSELNLSSLELGDSALYFCARGKAGCNEQFFGPGTRLTVL.

V and J are TRBV18 and TRBJ2-2, with a possible D match to TRBD2 (5 bases). Trimming left V 4 bases short and J 3 bases short, with 15 bases between. Germline CDR1 reads KGHSH; CDR2 reads LQKENI. This CDR3 has 16 amino acids. For the CDR3, the DNA is TGTGCCAGCTCACTTCGGACGGGATGGGACACCGGGGAGCTGTTTTTT. Translating gives CASSLRTGWDTGELFF.

This chain links TRBV2 with TRBJ1-5; no reliable D call. Trimming pared 4 bases from V and 1 base from J, leaving 11 bases between. There are 15 residues in the CDR3. Germline CDR1 SNHLY, CDR2 FYNNEI. As DNA, the CDR3 is TGTGCCAGCAGTGGGGGAGAGAAAAGCAATCAGCCCCAGCATTTT. This codes for CASSGGEKSNQPQHF.

The rearrangement uses TRBV30 and TRBJ2-7; D is unresolved. The V gene lost 0 bases and the J gene lost 4 bases, with 22 bases spanning the gap. The CDR3 is 17 residues long. Germline loops: CDR1 GTSNPN, CDR2 SVGIG (reference sequence). CDR3: CAWSVWLGPRFGYEQYF. CDR3 nucleotide sequence: TGTGCCTGGAGTGTATGGTTGGGCCCCCGCTTTGGGTACGAGCAGTACTTC. Drawing the rest from reference TRBV30 and TRBJ2-7, the complete variable domain is SQTIHQWPATLVQPVGSPLSLECTVEGTSNPNLYWYRQAAGRGLQLLFYSVGIGQISSEVPQNLSASRPQDRQFILSSKKLLLSDSGFYLCAWSVWLGPRFGYEQYFGPGTRLTVT.

The chain uses TRBV5-4 and TRBJ1-2, with 7 positions matching TRBD1. Germline trimming cut 1 base from V and 4 bases from J; bases unmatched to any gene: 7. Germline loops: CDR1 SGHNT, CDR2 YYREEE (reference sequence). This CDR3 is built from 15 residues. CDR3 protein: CASSLRTGEPYGYTF. CDR3 nucleotides: TGTGCCAGCAGCTTGCGAACAGGGGAACCCTATGGCTACACCTTC.

This chain joins TRBV5-1 and TRBJ2-1; 9 bases agree with TRBD2. V trimming: 5 bases; J trimming: 0 bases; junction bases outside the gene matches: 6. The CDR3 loop spans 16 amino acids. CDR1 is SGHRS and CDR2 is YFSETQ in the germline V gene. The CDR3 sequence is CASRQFSGSSYNEQFF. CDR3 in DNA: TGCGCCAGCAGACAATTTAGCGGGAGCTCCTACAATGAGCAGTTCTTC.

This chain uses TRBV4-3 with TRBJ1-4; D is unresolved. Per the germline V gene, CDR1 is LGHNA and CDR2 is YSLEER. This CDR3 has 16 residues. V dropped 0 bases and J dropped 1 base, with 9 bases sitting between them. Here the CDR3 reads CASSQDLVRTNEKLFF. The CDR3 DNA follows: TGCGCCAGCAGCCAAGATCTCGTCCGAACTAATGAAAAACTGTTTTTT.

V usage is TRBV7-2 and J usage is TRBJ2-4, with 9 bases matching TRBD1. The germline V gene has CDR1 SGHTA and CDR2 FQGNSA. V was pared by 5 bases and J by 6 bases, with 11 bases of the junction left unmatched. The CDR3 consists of 16 residues. This CDR3 is CASSKSTGGEGNIQYF. The CDR3 region has the DNA TGTGCCAGCAGCAAAAGTACAGGGGGCGAAGGAAACATTCAGTACTTC.

This chain joins TRBV6-5 and TRBJ1-2; 7 bases map to TRBD1. The germline gives CDR1 MNHEY, CDR2 SVGAGI. This CDR3 is 13 amino acids long. Trimming took 5 bases from V and 3 from J; bases not matched to a gene: 3. CDR3 in DNA: TGTGCCAGCAGTCATACAGGGGACTATGGCTACACCTTC. This codes for CASSHTGDYGYTF.

The chain recombines TRBV29-1 with TRBJ1-1; 8 nucleotides match TRBD1. The germline V gene encodes CDR1 SQVTM and CDR2 ANQGSEA. The junction had 8 bases not matched to a gene; V was cut back by 6 bases and J by 5 bases. The CDR3 loop spans 13 amino acids. CDR3 coding DNA: TGCAGCGTAGCGGACAGGGTCGGGACTGAAGCTTTCTTT. Translated, it gives CSVADRVGTEAFF. The full variable domain, its missing parts supplied by reference TRBV29-1 and TRBJ1-1, is SAVISQKPSRDICQRGTSLTIQCQVDSQVTMMFWYRQQPGQSLTLIATANQGSEATYESGFVIDKFPISRPNLTFSTLTVSNMSPEDSSIYLCSVADRVGTEAFFGQGTRLTVV.

The V and J genes are TRBV2 and TRBJ1-1; 10 nucleotides align to TRBD1. Germline V gene lookup returns CDR1 SNHLY and CDR2 FYNNEI. Trimming took 6 bases from V and 4 from J; bases not matched to a gene: 8. This CDR3 contains 15 residues. For the CDR3, the DNA is TGTGCCAGCAGGGGGGACAGGGGTAGCGGCACTGAAGCTTTCTTT. It translates to CASRGDRGSGTEAFF.

This clone was recorded once. V usage is TRBV18 and J usage is TRBJ1-5, with 7 nucleotides matching TRBD1. Germline V gene data show CDR1 as KGHSH and CDR2 as LQKENI. The junction had 6 bases not matched to a gene; V was cut back by 4 bases and J by 0 bases. The CDR3 contains 16 residues. For the CDR3, the DNA is TGTGCCAGCTCACTCGGGACAGCGAATAGCAATCAGCCCCAGCATTTT. Protein sequence: CASSLGTANSNQPQHF.

The chain is built from TRBV1 and TRBJ2-7; the table's D call TRBD1 went unverified against the DNA. TRBV1 constitutes a pseudogene. This CDR3 region has 16 residues. The CDR3 is CTSSQEPGTVSYEQYF. Here the CDR3 DNA reads TGCACCAGCAGCCAAGAGCCCGGGACAGTCTCCTACGAGCAGTACTTC.

This clone has more than one count but fewer than ten. V usage is TRBV5-1 and J usage is TRBJ1-1, with D uncertain. The CDR3 is made up of 14 amino acids. The V end lost 2 bases, the J end lost 3 bases, and 11 bases lay between the germline ends. From germline, CDR1 is SGHRS and CDR2 YFSETQ. CDR3 loop: CASSLWREDTEAFF. The CDR3 DNA reads TGCGCCAGCAGCTTATGGAGGGAGGACACTGAAGCTTTCTTT.

V is TRBV4-3 and J is TRBJ1-2; 7 bases are a match to TRBD1. Trimming took 3 bases from V and 5 from J; bases not matched to a gene: 6. Germline CDR1 and CDR2: LGHNA and YSLEER. This CDR3 contains 14 residues. As DNA, the CDR3 is TGCGCCAGCAGCCAGTCCGGGACAGCATATGGCTACACCTTC. It codes for CASSQSGTAYGYTF.

The J gene is TRBJ2-1, the V gene TRBV3-1 (or the pseudogene TRBV3-2); 7 positions match TRBD2. J gave up 6 bases and V 4 bases, and 6 bases lay outside the gene matches. Germline values: CDR1 LGHDT, CDR2 YNNKEL (reference sequence). There are 14 residues in the CDR3. The DNA of the CDR3 is TGTGCCAGCAGCCTGAGCCTAGCGGCCAATGAGCAGTTCTTC. Protein product: CASSLSLAANEQFF.

The V call is TRBV5-1, the J call TRBJ2-3; 8 bases agree with TRBD1. This CDR3 spans 15 amino acids. V shed 5 bases, J shed 0 bases, and the junction held 5 bases outside the gene matches. From germline, CDR1 is SGHRS and CDR2 YFSETQ. The DNA for the CDR3 is TGCGCCAGCAGATACCAGGGGGCAAGCACAGATACGCAGTATTTT. Amino acids: CASRYQGASTDTQYF.